This T cell receptor (beta chain) was found in a study of shared clonotypes between healthy human individuals. With respect to this clone: Antigen specificity is unknown.

Study-wide results and caveats: The study sampled only blood, and tissue repertoires likely differ.

The unsorted PBMC sample used ten immunoSEQ deep assay plates. Profiling relied on immunoSEQ multiplex PCR, and the TCRdb table lists in-frame clones only, not all of them. The sample gives about 600,000 clones, roughly 79% of which show up once; around 13% is in the top ten. V gave up 0 bases and J gave up 0 bases, with 5 bases separating them. This CDR3 comprises 14 residues. The V gene's germline CDR1 is KGHSH and CDR2 LQKENI. The clonotype comes from a middle-aged woman in good health. Some clones in this sample may be carry-over from other donors' samples. The sequenced sample was PBMCs. V usage is TRBV18 and J usage is TRBJ2-5; D is unresolved. The CDR3 loop reads CASSPPSNQETQYF. CDR3 DNA sequence: TGTGCCAGCTCACCACCGTCAAACCAAGAGACCCAGTACTTC.